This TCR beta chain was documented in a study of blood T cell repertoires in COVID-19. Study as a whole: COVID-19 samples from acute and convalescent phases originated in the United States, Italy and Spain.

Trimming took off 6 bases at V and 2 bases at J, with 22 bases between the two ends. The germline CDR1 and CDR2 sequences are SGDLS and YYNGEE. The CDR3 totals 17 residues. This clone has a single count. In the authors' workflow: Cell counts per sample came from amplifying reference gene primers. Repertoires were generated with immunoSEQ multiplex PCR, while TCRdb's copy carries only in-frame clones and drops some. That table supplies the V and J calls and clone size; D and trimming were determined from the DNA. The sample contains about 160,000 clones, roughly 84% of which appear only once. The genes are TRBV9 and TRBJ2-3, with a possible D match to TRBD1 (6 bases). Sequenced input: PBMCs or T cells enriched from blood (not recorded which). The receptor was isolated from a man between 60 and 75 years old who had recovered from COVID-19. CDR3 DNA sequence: TGTGCCAGCAATGGTCGGCCAGGGGACATTCTCACAGATACGCAGTATTTT. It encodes CASNGRPGDILTDTQYF.